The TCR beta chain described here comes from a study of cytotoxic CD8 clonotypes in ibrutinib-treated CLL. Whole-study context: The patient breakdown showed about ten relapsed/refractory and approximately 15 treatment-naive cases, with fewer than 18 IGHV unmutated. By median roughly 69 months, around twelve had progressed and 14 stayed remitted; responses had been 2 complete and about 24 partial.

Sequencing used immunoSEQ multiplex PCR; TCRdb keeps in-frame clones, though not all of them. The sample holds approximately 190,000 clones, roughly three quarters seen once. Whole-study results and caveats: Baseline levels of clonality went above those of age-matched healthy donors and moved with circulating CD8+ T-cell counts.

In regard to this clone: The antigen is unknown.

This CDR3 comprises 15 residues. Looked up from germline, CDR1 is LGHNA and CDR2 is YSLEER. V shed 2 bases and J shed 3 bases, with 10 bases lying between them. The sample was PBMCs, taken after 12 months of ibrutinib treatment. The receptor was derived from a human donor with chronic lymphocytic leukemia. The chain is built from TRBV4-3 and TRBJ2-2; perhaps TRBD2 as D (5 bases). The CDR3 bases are TGCGCCAGCAGCCAACGACTATCTTACACCGGGGAGCTGTTTTTT. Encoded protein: CASSQRLSYTGELFF.